The 10 T cell receptor beta chains presented below share a single source sample, sequenced in a study of blood T cell repertoires in COVID-19. The repertoire was sequenced with immunoSEQ multiplex PCR; TCRdb's copy has only in-frame clones and lacks some. This table holds around 100,000 clones, approximately 88% found once. The sequenced sample was peripheral blood. The origin of the receptors is a woman in her 70s with acute or convalescent COVID-19.

V usage is TRBV27 and J usage is TRBJ1-5; maybe TRBD1 (5 bases). The CDR3 contains 14 residues. Trimming pared 9 bases from V and 3 bases from J, leaving 15 bases between. Germline CDR1 and CDR2: MNHEY and SMNVEV (reference sequence). The CDR3 region is CASAQTRVNQPQHF. The CDR3 DNA sequence: TGTGCCAGTGCCCAAACCAGGGTCAATCAGCCCCAGCATTTT.

A single count supports this clone. The CDR3, as DNA: TGTGCCAGCAGGTTACAGGGGGCCTACGAGCAGTACTTC. This translates into CASRLQGAYEQYF. The chain couples TRBV6-5 to TRBJ2-7; 8 bases align to TRBD1. Germline V gene lookup returns CDR1 MNHEY and CDR2 SVGAGI. V was clipped by 6 bases and J by 2 bases; unmatched bases: 3. This CDR3 is built from 13 residues.

The chain joins TRBV25-1 to TRBJ1-3, with D possibly matching TRBD1 (5 bases). This CDR3 contains 13 residues. The germline gives CDR1 MGHDK, CDR2 SYGVNS. Trimming took 1 base from V and 8 from J, leaving 9 bases between them. In DNA form, the CDR3 reads TGTGCCAGCAGTGAATGGCAGGGTCACACCATATATTTT. Translating it yields CASSEWQGHTIYF.

The chain is built from TRBV18 and TRBJ2-2; weak D call: TRBD1 (5 bases). Germline V gene lookup returns CDR1 KGHSH and CDR2 LQKENI. The CDR3 has 15 amino acids. The V end lost 3 bases, the J end lost 6 bases, and 14 bases lay between the germline ends. The CDR3 here is CASSPGRSTAGELFF. DNA for the CDR3: TGTGCCAGCTCACCGGGGCGGTCCACGGCCGGGGAGCTGTTTTTT. The full variable domain, completed using reference TRBV18 and TRBJ2-2, is NAGVMQNPRHLVRRRGQEARLRCSPMKGHSHVYWYRQLPEEGLKFMVYLQKENIIDESGMPKERFSAEFPKEGPSILRIQQVVRGDSAAYFCASSPGRSTAGELFFGEGSRLTVL.

The table lists this clone with a count of one. The V gene is TRBV3-1 (or the pseudogene TRBV3-2), the J gene TRBJ2-7; D call uncertain. Trimming removed 5 bases from V and 3 bases from J, with 5 bases in between. The germline gives CDR1 LGHDT, CDR2 YNNKEL (reference sequence). The CDR3 spans 11 residues. The CDR3 loop is CASSFNYEQYF. In nucleotides, the CDR3 is TGTGCCAGCAGCTTTAACTACGAGCAGTACTTC.

The chain couples TRBV5-1 to TRBJ1-6; a possible D gene is TRBD1 (5 bases). V gave up 4 bases and J gave up 8 bases, with 16 bases separating them. The CDR3 spans 15 residues. Germline CDR1 SGHRS, CDR2 YFSETQ. The CDR3 here is CASSQGGGMDSPLHF. CDR3 nucleotides: TGCGCCAGCAGCCAGGGCGGTGGTATGGATTCACCCCTCCACTTT. Complete variable domain (other parts from reference TRBV5-1 and TRBJ1-6): KAGVTQTPRYLIKTRGQQVTLSCSPISGHRSVSWYQQTPGQGLQFLFEYFSETQRNKGNFPGRFSGRQFSNSRSEMNVSTLELGDSALYLCASSQGGGMDSPLHFGNGTRLTVT.

The CDR3 reads CAISESGQSNQPQHF. CDR3 in DNA: TGTGCCATCAGTGAGTCGGGGCAGAGCAATCAGCCCCAGCATTTT. This chain uses TRBV10-3 with TRBJ1-5; weak D call: TRBD1 (5 bases). CDR1 and CDR2 (germline): ENHRY, SYGVKD. The CDR3 consists of 15 residues. Trimming shortened V by 0 bases and J by 1 base, and 7 bases separated the two germline ends.

This clone was seen only once. For the CDR3, the DNA is TGTGCCAGCAGCTCCTGGCAAGCACCGAGGTTCACCGGGGAGCTGTTTTTT. This codes for CASSSWQAPRFTGELFF. This chain links TRBV11-2 with TRBJ2-2; D call uncertain. The CDR3 has 17 residues. From germline, CDR1 is SGHAT and CDR2 FQNNGV. The V end lost 4 bases, the J end lost 4 bases, and 19 bases lay between the germline ends.

The chain recombines TRBV29-1 with TRBJ2-2; 9 bases align to TRBD1. The CDR3 consists of 14 residues. Germline values: CDR1 SQVTM, CDR2 ANQGSEA. V dropped 5 bases and J dropped 5; count of bases not matched to a gene: 6. CDR3 in DNA: TGCAGCGTTTCCGGGACAGGGACGACCGGGGAGCTGTTTTTT. Translated, it gives CSVSGTGTTGELFF.

V is TRBV28 and J is TRBJ2-4; 7 bases are shared with TRBD1. V lost 6 bases and J lost 5; bases outside the gene matches: 4. Per the germline V gene, CDR1 is MDHEN and CDR2 is SYDVKM. There are 13 residues in the CDR3. CDR3 residues: CASRQGYQNIQYF. CDR3 bases: TGTGCCAGCAGACAGGGGTATCAAAACATTCAGTACTTC.